The 31 T cell receptor beta chains listed next were all sequenced from one sample in a study of CD8 T cells in ankylosing spondylitis. TCRdb reprocessed the 5' RACE reads via MiXCR and lists one record per CDR3 protein. Of 200,000 or so distinct CDR3 sequences in the sample, roughly 13% are singletons; the top ten hold about 11%. Sequencing was done on a sample of blood, either unsorted or a sorted T cell fraction (not recorded which). These TCRs come from a female donor with ankylosing spondylitis or in good health (not recorded which).

This clonotype was observed a few times. The chain combines TRBV6-2 or TRBV6-3 with TRBJ2-3, with TRBD2 as a possible D gene (5 bases). There are 16 residues in the CDR3. V dropped 5 bases and J dropped 7 bases, with 22 bases sitting between them. In germline, CDR1 is MNHEY, CDR2 SVGEGT. CDR3 residues: CASSTPGLGVGYTQYF. The CDR3 region has the DNA TGTGCCAGCAGTACCCCTGGACTCGGAGTGGGATATACGCAGTATTTT.

This clonotype has at least ten counts. This chain connects TRBV20-1 to TRBJ2-5, with unresolved D. Trimming removed 0 bases at V and 2 bases at J, with 7 bases between. The CDR3 is 13 residues long. Germline assignment: CDR1 DFQATT and CDR2 SNEGSKA (reference sequence). This CDR3 is CSAREGWQETQYF. DNA of the CDR3: TGCAGTGCTAGAGAAGGCTGGCAAGAGACCCAGTACTTC.

V usage is TRBV7-9 and J usage is TRBJ1-2, with TRBD1 matching 10 bases. J was trimmed by 6 bases and V by 5 bases; bases with no gene match: 12. The CDR3 length is 16 residues. Germline V CDR1 and CDR2: SEHNR, FQNEAQ (reference sequence). CDR3 sequence reads: CASSLGTGAELDGYTF. DNA of the CDR3: TGTGCCAGCAGCCTAGGGACAGGGGCGGAACTAGATGGCTACACCTTC.

The chain is built from TRBV7-2 and TRBJ1-1, with TRBD1 identical over 7 bases. The CDR3 is 15 amino acids. Germline assignment: CDR1 SGHTA and CDR2 FQGNSA. The V gene end was trimmed by 1 base and the J gene end by 5 bases; junction bases not matched to a gene: 7. The DNA for the CDR3 is TGTGCCAGCAGCTTAGATGCAGGGGGGTGGACTGAAGCTTTCTTT. Residues: CASSLDAGGWTEAFF.

To note about this clonotype: A much larger clone sits a single nucleotide away, making a read error possible. The gene calls are TRBV7-2 and TRBJ1-2; no definite D call. The CDR3 is 11 residues long. Germline CDR1 reads SGHTA; CDR2 reads FQGNSA. V lost 6 bases and J 11 bases, leaving 13 bases between the germline ends. The CDR3 loop reads CTSSSLGLYTF. CDR3 in DNA: TGTACCAGCAGTAGTCTGGGTTTGTACACCTTC.

This clonotype was detected a few times. V gene TRBV20-1 combines with J gene TRBJ2-3; 15 bases agree with TRBD2. The V segment lost 5 bases and the J segment 7 bases; nucleotides outside the gene matches: 4. Germline CDR1 and CDR2: DFQATT and SNEGSKA (reference sequence). The CDR3 has 14 residues. DNA of the CDR3: TGCAGTGCTCGCGGGACTAGCGGGAGGTATACGCAGTATTTT. It translates to CSARGTSGRYTQYF.

In its sample, this clonotype was seen many times. The V and J genes are TRBV7-2 and TRBJ2-7; D unclear. CDR3 length equals 14 residues. Trimming cost V 6 bases and J 0 bases, with 12 bases left between them. CDR1 and CDR2 from the germline V gene are SGHTA and FQGNSA. CDR3 amino acids: CASSQRAYSYEQYF. The DNA for the CDR3 is TGTGCCAGCAGTCAGAGAGCGTACTCCTACGAGCAGTACTTC.

The chain uses TRBV29-1 and TRBJ1-1; D unclear. The germline CDR1 and CDR2 sequences are SQVTM and ANQGSEA. The CDR3 totals 14 residues. With 7 bases removed from V and 4 bases from J, the gap between germline ends came to 19 bases. The CDR3 nucleotides are TGCAGCGCCGAAACGACGGTGGGCGGCACTGAAGCTTTCTTT. Translation gives CSAETTVGGTEAFF.

The V and J genes are TRBV29-1 and TRBJ1-4, with D perhaps TRBD1 (6 bases). Germline V CDR1 and CDR2: SQVTM, ANQGSEA. With 4 bases removed from V and 5 bases from J, the gap between germline ends came to 11 bases. This CDR3 comprises 13 residues. Here the CDR3 reads CSVAGAPNEKLFF. The CDR3 DNA is TGCAGCGTTGCAGGGGCCCCAAATGAAAAACTGTTTTTT.

This clonotype was seen at least ten times. This chain connects TRBV15 to TRBJ2-3; 10 bases align to TRBD2. The trim removed 0 bases at V and 3 bases at J, leaving 3 bases unmatched. CDR3 length equals 16 residues. Per germline, CDR1 LNHNV and CDR2 YYDKDF (reference sequence). The CDR3 nucleotides read TGTGCCACCAGCAGAGATGGACTAGCGGAAACAGATACGCAGTATTTT. This translates into CATSRDGLAETDTQYF.

This clonotype was detected a few times. The chain carries TRBV4-3 and TRBJ1-5; no clear D. Germline V lookup: CDR1 LGHNA, CDR2 YSLEER. V was trimmed by 0 bases and J by 5 bases, leaving 5 bases between them. This CDR3 contains 13 residues. The CDR3 DNA sequence: TGCGCCAGCAGCCAAGATTGGTATCAGCCCCAGCATTTT. It codes for CASSQDWYQPQHF.

The table lists this clonotype with many counts. The J gene is TRBJ2-5, the V gene TRBV29-1; 8 bases are shared with TRBD1. The CDR3 length is 13 residues. V trimming: 6 bases; J trimming: 3 bases; junction bases outside the gene matches: 6. Per the germline V gene, CDR1 is SQVTM and CDR2 is ANQGSEA. The CDR3 bases are TGCAGCGTGGCTGGACAGGGTAAAGAGACCCAGTACTTC. It translates to CSVAGQGKETQYF.

The rearrangement uses TRBV7-8 and TRBJ2-1, with 8 bases lining up with TRBD1. The V segment lost 2 bases and the J segment 7 bases; nucleotides outside the gene matches: 10. The V gene's germline CDR1 is SGHVS and CDR2 FQNEAQ. CDR3 size: 16 residues. CDR3 residues: CASSLPTGGSPNEQFF. In nucleotides, the CDR3 is TGTGCCAGCAGCTTACCTACAGGGGGGAGCCCTAATGAGCAGTTCTTC.

This clonotype was seen at least ten times. The chain uses TRBV11-2 and TRBJ2-6, with 9 bases that match TRBD1. V shed 2 bases, J shed 0 bases, and the junction held 8 bases outside the gene matches. This CDR3 is built from 19 residues. CDR1 and CDR2 (germline): SGHAT, FQNNGV. The CDR3 reads CASSLQPGQGNSGANVLTF. The CDR3 region has the DNA TGTGCCAGCAGCTTACAACCGGGACAGGGAAACTCTGGGGCCAACGTCCTGACTTTC.

This clonotype turned up a few times. The rearrangement uses TRBV5-6 and TRBJ1-4, with D uncertain. The CDR3 is 12 amino acids. Germline values: CDR1 SGHDT, CDR2 YYEEEE. V shed 0 bases and J shed 7 bases, with 4 bases lying between them. The CDR3 DNA reads TGTGCCAGCAGCTTGGACTCTGAAAAACTGTTTTTT. This translates into CASSLDSEKLFF. The full variable domain, rest sourced from reference TRBV5-6 and TRBJ1-4, is DAGVTQSPTHLIKTRGQQVTLRCSPKSGHDTVSWYQQALGQGPQFIFQYYEEEERQRGNFPDRFSGHQFPNYSSELNVNALLLGDSALYLCASSLDSEKLFFGSGTQLSVL.

The chain links TRBV24-1 to TRBJ2-3; D is perhaps TRBD1 (6 bases). CDR1 is KGHDR and CDR2 is SFDVKD in the germline V gene. CDR3 length: 15 amino acids. V lost 4 bases to trimming and J lost 6 bases, with 16 bases between them. The CDR3 here is CATSDKTGPKDTQYF. The CDR3 DNA reads as TGTGCCACCAGTGACAAGACAGGTCCGAAGGATACGCAGTATTTT.

This clonotype has at least ten counts. The chain carries TRBV4-3 and TRBJ2-2; 9 nucleotides match TRBD1. From germline, CDR1 is LGHNA and CDR2 YSLEER. After removal of 1 base from V and 2 bases from J, the junction contained 8 bases not matched to a gene. This CDR3 has 18 amino acids. The chain's CDR3 is CASSQVPVGQGNTGELFF. The DNA for the CDR3 is TGCGCCAGCAGCCAAGTACCAGTGGGACAGGGTAACACCGGGGAGCTGTTTTTT.

This chain joins TRBV29-1 and TRBJ1-1; D is perhaps TRBD1 (6 bases). Trimming took off 2 bases at V and 0 bases at J, with 25 bases between the two ends. CDR1 and CDR2 (germline): SQVTM, ANQGSEA. The CDR3 has 19 residues. The CDR3 DNA reads TGCAGCGTTGAATTCAAAGTGGGGGCTTTCGGCCTCATGAACACTGAAGCTTTCTTT. Residues: CSVEFKVGAFGLMNTEAFF.

The DNA of the CDR3 is TGTGCCACCAGTGGGGGAGATGGCTACACCTTC. Translated, it gives CATSGGDGYTF. The V call is TRBV24-1, the J call TRBJ1-2; D remains ambiguous. CDR1 KGHDR and CDR2 SFDVKD come from the germline V gene. V lost 5 bases and J lost 6, with 6 bases in between. This CDR3 region has 11 residues.

This clonotype was counted between two and nine times. This chain connects TRBV4-2 to TRBJ2-1; D is perhaps TRBD2 (6 bases). The CDR3 extends over 15 amino acids. Germline values: CDR1 LGHNA, CDR2 YNFKEQ. V shed 4 bases and J shed 5 bases, with 15 bases lying between them. CDR3 bases: TGTGCCAGCAGCCCAAGCCGGGAGCGGCACAATGAGCAGTTCTTC. Its protein product is CASSPSRERHNEQFF.

This chain joins TRBV25-1 and TRBJ2-7; D might be TRBD1 or TRBD2, each matching 5 bases. The CDR3 runs to 16 residues. Trimming stripped 5 bases from V and 1 base from J, with 18 bases between. Germline-derived CDR1 and CDR2 are MGHDK and SYGVNS. CDR3 bases: TGTGCCAGCAGTACCCCCGGGACGGTGGAGTCCTACGAGCAGTACTTC. Translating it yields CASSTPGTVESYEQYF.

About this clonotype itself: One end of the junction is discordant with germline, which a read error may explain. The rearrangement uses TRBV7-7 and TRBJ2-5; D is tentatively TRBD1 or TRBD2 (7 bases each). The germline gives CDR1 SSHAT, CDR2 FNYEAQ (reference sequence). CDR3 size: 15 residues. CDR3 bases: TGTGCTAGCAGCCCCGGGGGGACAGTCCAAGAGACCCAGTACTTC. Protein: CASSPGGTVQETQYF. Using reference TRBV7-7 and TRBJ2-5 for the parts outside the CDR3, the full variable domain is GAGVSQSPRYKVTKRGQDVTLRCDPISSHATLYWYQQALGQGPEFLTYFNYEAQPDKSGLPSDRFSAERPEGSISTLTIQRTEQRDSAMYRCASSPGGTVQETQYFGPGTRLLVL.

This clonotype has just a few counts. The V gene is TRBV12-3 or TRBV12-4, the J gene TRBJ1-6; TRBD1 aligns across 7 bases. V trimming: 3 bases; J trimming: 7 bases; junction bases outside the gene matches: 3. This CDR3 has 14 amino acids. The DNA of the CDR3 is TGTGCCAGCAGTTTGAGGGACAGCAATTCACCCCTCCACTTT. It translates to CASSLRDSNSPLHF.

At least ten counts were recorded for this clonotype. J is TRBJ1-5 and V is TRBV3-1; D unresolved. The germline V gene encodes CDR1 LGHDT and CDR2 YNNKEL (reference sequence). This CDR3 region has 14 residues. The V and J ends lost 0 bases and 6 bases respectively, with 9 bases between them. The CDR3: CASSQDHFGQPQHF. The CDR3 nucleotides read TGTGCCAGCAGCCAAGATCATTTCGGTCAGCCCCAGCATTTT.

As for this clonotype: A read error may explain this, as a much larger clone is one base away. As the CDR3 is not closed by the conserved phenylalanine or tryptophan, this likely results from a read error. J is TRBJ2-2 and V is TRBV29-1; TRBD1 agrees at 10 bases. From germline, CDR1 is SQVTM and CDR2 ANQGSEA. The CDR3 length is 14 residues. After removal of 6 bases from V and 3 bases from J, the junction contained 4 bases not matched to a gene. The CDR3 protein is CSVGTGAHTGELFL. In DNA, the CDR3 is TGCAGCGTGGGGACAGGGGCTCACACCGGGGAGCTGTTTCTT.

This clonotype was counted at least ten times. The chain links TRBV18 to TRBJ1-3; D is undetermined. The V gene's germline CDR1 is KGHSH and CDR2 LQKENI. Trimming cost V 5 bases and J 0 bases, with 14 bases left between them. CDR3 length: 16 amino acids. The CDR3 bases are TGTGCCAGCTCAATCGCCGACCAGAGCTCTGGAAACACCATATATTTT. Residues: CASSIADQSSGNTIYF.

Worth noting for this clonotype: One end of the junction does not line up with germline, which may come from a read error. As DNA, the CDR3 is TGTACCAGCTGTTTACACTATCCCGGGACAGGGGGCTATCAGCCCCAGCATTTT. The encoded protein is CTSCLHYPGTGGYQPQHF. The chain carries TRBV2 and TRBJ1-5; 12 bases are shared with TRBD1. This CDR3 is built from 18 residues. Germline V lookup: CDR1 SNHLY, CDR2 FYNNEI.

This chain links TRBV11-1 with TRBJ2-5; 10 bases line up with TRBD2. The CDR3 has 18 amino acids. CDR1 and CDR2 (germline): SGHAT, FQDESV (reference sequence). The V and J ends lost 2 bases and 2 bases, in that order; junction bases with no gene match: 11. CDR3 bases: TGTGCCAGCAGCTTACCCCGAGCTAGCGGGAGTTCTCAAGAGACCCAGTACTTC. Amino acid sequence: CASSLPRASGSSQETQYF.

A few counts support this clonotype. V usage is TRBV5-6 and J usage is TRBJ2-7; a weak D match, TRBD2 (5 bases). This CDR3 is built from 14 residues. Per the germline V gene, CDR1 is SGHDT and CDR2 is YYEEEE. V dropped 2 bases and J dropped 2 bases, with 11 bases sitting between them. The CDR3 sequence is CASSFGNFPYEQYF. The CDR3 nucleotides are TGTGCCAGCAGCTTCGGGAATTTCCCCTACGAGCAGTACTTC.

Note on this clonotype: A single base separates this from a much larger clone, so it may be a read error. The chain employs TRBV7-6 and TRBJ2-3; unclear D gene. Between the trimmed V and J ends, which lost 8 bases and 7 bases, there was a span of 13 bases. The CDR3 consists of 12 residues. Germline V gene lookup returns CDR1 SGHVS and CDR2 FNYEAQ. This CDR3 is CASGPGLNTQYF. The CDR3, as DNA: TGTGCCAGCGGTCCAGGTTTAAATACGCAGTATTTT.

The chain recombines TRBV7-9 with TRBJ2-7; 8 bases fit TRBD1. Losses at the gene ends were 8 bases for V and 4 bases for J; bases not matched to a gene: 7. Germline V lookup: CDR1 SEHNR, CDR2 FQNEAQ (reference sequence). CDR3 length: 13 residues. The chain's CDR3 is CASEPGGGYEQYF. The CDR3 region has the DNA TGTGCCAGCGAACCAGGGGGCGGGTACGAGCAGTACTTC.